This TCR beta chain was identified in a study of cytomegalovirus exposure and HLA in healthy donors. On the study more broadly: From roughly 180 million T cells, an earlier analysis saw 110 million or so unique TCR beta sequences.

Study-level points and caveats: Using the classifier, cytomegalovirus status was reportedly diagnosed with high specificity and sensitivity. Most TCR sequences showed up rarely, but some public TCRs showed up in many donors.

This clone was seen only once. Its antigen is unidentified. The PCR employed 60 Vbeta primers together with 13 Jbeta primers. Using immunoSEQ multiplex PCR, the repertoire was profiled, and TCRdb retains in-frame clones only, with some absent. The table lists 100,000 to 150,000 clones, roughly 77% of them singletons. CDR1 is SGHDN, CDR2 FVKESK, per germline. The germline V and J ends were trimmed by 4 bases and 6 bases, with 8 bases remaining between them. There are 12 residues in the CDR3. The clonotype was recovered from a man younger than 35 in good health and CMV-seronegative. The specimen sequenced was PBMCs. This sequence joins TRBV14 and TRBJ2-3; no definite D call. The CDR3 region is CASSPFLDTQYF. The CDR3 nucleotides read TGTGCCAGCAGCCCCTTCCTCGATACGCAGTATTTT.